A selection of T cell receptor beta chains follows, all from one sample in a study of cytomegalovirus exposure and HLA in healthy donors. Profiled with immunoSEQ multiplex PCR; TCRdb holds only in-frame clones, not every one. The data hold fewer than 250,000 clones, with around four fifths observed a single time. The specimen was PBMCs. The receptors derive from a woman aged 18-30 years in good health and CMV-seronegative. Each CDR3 is given with its conserved first and last residue. D genes are given only for firm matches. Clone size, where shown, is once, few, many, or a class for clones that have expanded.

abundance,j_gene,v_gene,d_gene,CDR3aa,CDR3nt
NA,TRBJ2-1,TRBV9,TRBD2,CASSVDSGRYNEQFF,TGTGCCAGCAGCGTAGACAGCGGGAGGTACAATGAGCAGTTCTTC
NA,TRBJ2-2,TRBV2,NA,CASAGHNTGELFF,TGTGCCAGCGCGGGACACAACACCGGGGAGCTGTTTTTT
few,TRBJ1-2,TRBV7-2,NA,CASSQAGEGYTF,TGTGCCAGCAGCCAAGCTGGGGAGGGCTACACCTTC
NA,TRBJ1-2,TRBV5-6,NA,CASSFWDRSTDYGYTF,TGTGCCAGCAGCTTTTGGGACCGGTCTACGGATTATGGCTACACCTTC
NA,TRBJ1-4,TRBV25-1,NA,CASPESLLNEKLFF,TGTGCCAGCCCCGAGTCCCTACTGAATGAAAAACTGTTTTTT
NA,TRBJ2-1,TRBV27,NA,CASSLSGRRYNEQFF,TGTGCCAGCAGTTTATCCGGACGGCGCTACAATGAGCAGTTCTTC
few,TRBJ1-6,TRBV19,TRBD1,CASSRTTAGGSYNSPLHF,TGTGCCAGTAGTAGAACCACCGCAGGGGGCTCCTATAATTCACCCCTCCACTTT
NA,TRBJ2-1,TRBV11-3,NA,CASSRIADEQFF,TGTGCCAGCAGCCGGATCGCCGATGAGCAGTTCTTC
NA,TRBJ2-6,TRBV27,NA,CASSDLGSGANVLTF,TGTGCCAGCAGTGACCTCGGGTCTGGGGCCAACGTCCTGACTTTC
once,TRBJ2-5,TRBV30,TRBD1,CAWSARDSLETQYF,TGTGCCTGGAGTGCCCGGGACAGCCTAGAGACCCAGTACTTC
NA,TRBJ2-7,TRBV5-1,NA,CASSLEAVYYEQYF,TGCGCCAGCAGCTTGGAAGCAGTTTACTACGAGCAGTACTTC
few,TRBJ1-5,TRBV27,NA,CASSGRGYGQPQHF,TGTGCCAGCAGTGGGCGGGGGTATGGGCAGCCCCAGCATTTT
NA,TRBJ2-1,TRBV6-6,NA,CASSPPGGRGEQFF,TGTGCCAGCAGCCCCCCCGGGGGCCGAGGTGAGCAGTTCTTC
NA,TRBJ2-1,TRBV11-3,TRBD2,CASSSSLTSPQFF,TGTGCCAGCAGCTCCTCTCTGACTAGCCCCCAGTTCTTC
NA,TRBJ2-7,TRBV2,NA,CASRDPLGTVSSYEQYF,TGTGCCAGCAGGGACCCGTTAGGGACTGTGAGCTCCTACGAGCAGTACTTC
NA,TRBJ2-1,TRBV27,TRBD2,CASSLTSGRDEQFF,TGTGCCAGCAGTTTAACTAGCGGGAGGGATGAGCAGTTCTTC
NA,TRBJ2-7,TRBV2,TRBD1,CASNVGQGQFYEQYF,TGTGCCAGCAACGTGGGACAGGGTCAGTTCTACGAGCAGTACTTC
NA,TRBJ1-4,TRBV5-6,TRBD1,CASSAAGQGYEKLFF,TGTGCCAGCAGCGCGGCGGGACAGGGATATGAAAAACTGTTTTTT
NA,TRBJ1-2,TRBV5-1,NA,CASSLAEAGRYGYTF,TGCGCCAGCAGCTTGGCCGAGGCAGGACGATATGGCTACACCTTC
NA,TRBJ2-3,TRBV9,TRBD2,CASSPGTSGGTDTQYF,TGTGCCAGCAGCCCAGGGACTAGCGGAGGCACAGATACGCAGTATTTT
NA,TRBJ2-3,TRBV27,TRBD1,CASSLTGQISTDTQYF,TGTGCCAGCAGCCTCACGGGACAGATATCCACAGATACGCAGTATTTT
few,TRBJ2-3,TRBV5-1,TRBD2,CASRGGGGSTDTQYF,TGCGCCAGCAGGGGAGGCGGGGGTAGCACAGATACGCAGTATTTT
NA,TRBJ2-6,TRBV5-1,NA,CASSSYSGRPSGANVLTF,TGCGCCAGCAGCTCGTATTCGGGCCGTCCCTCTGGGGCCAACGTCCTGACTTTC
NA,TRBJ2-7,TRBV27,NA,CASRGQAVYEQYF,TGTGCCAGCAGAGGGCAGGCGGTATACGAGCAGTACTTC
NA,TRBJ2-5,TRBV28,NA,CASTEGLRETQYF,TGTGCCAGCACAGAAGGGCTTCGGGAGACCCAGTACTTC
NA,TRBJ2-3,TRBV10-3,NA,CAISVSEDTQYF,TGTGCCATCAGTGTATCGGAAGATACGCAGTATTTT
once,TRBJ2-7,TRBV28,NA,CASSLTGTNPSYEQYF,TGTGCCAGCAGTTTAACCGGGACCAACCCCTCCTACGAGCAGTACTTC
NA,TRBJ2-1,TRBV30,NA,CAWSDGNEQFF,TGTGCCTGGAGTGACGGAAATGAGCAGTTCTTC
NA,TRBJ2-7,TRBV7-6,NA,CASSLAGGRRDEQYF,TGTGCCAGCAGCTTAGCGGGGGGACGTCGGGACGAGCAGTACTTC
once,TRBJ1-1,TRBV10-1,NA,CASSVLRKFMNTEAFF,TGCGCCAGCAGTGTATTACGGAAATTTATGAACACTGAAGCTTTCTTT
NA,TRBJ2-1,TRBV28,TRBD2,CASRPTSGNNEQFF,TGTGCCAGCAGGCCGACTAGCGGAAACAATGAGCAGTTCTTC
few,TRBJ1-2,TRBV5-4,TRBD1,CASSTSYLTGLYGYTF,TGTGCCAGCAGCACCTCCTACCTGACAGGGCTCTATGGCTACACCTTC
few,TRBJ1-3,TRBV2,NA,CASSEGSILPNTIYF,TGTGCCAGCAGTGAAGGGTCTATCCTGCCAAACACCATATATTTT
few,TRBJ1-5,TRBV30,NA,CAWRRGEWEDQPQHF,TGTGCCTGGAGGAGGGGGGAGTGGGAGGATCAGCCCCAGCATTTT
NA,TRBJ2-1,TRBV10-3,NA,CAISEGTRYDNEQFF,TGTGCCATCAGTGAAGGGACCCGGTATGACAATGAGCAGTTCTTC
few,TRBJ2-7,TRBV30,NA,CAWSVGSSYEQYF,TGTGCCTGGAGTGTTGGCTCCTCCTACGAGCAGTACTTC
NA,TRBJ2-7,TRBV5-1,TRBD1,CASSLGGQGNREQYF,TGCGCCAGCAGCTTGGGGGGACAGGGGAATCGCGAGCAGTACTTC
NA,TRBJ2-1,TRBV10-2,NA,CASSGGLDYNEQFF,TGCGCCAGCAGTGGAGGGCTCGACTACAATGAGCAGTTCTTC
NA,TRBJ2-7,TRBV27,NA,CASTPAGGDEQYF,TGTGCCAGCACCCCCGCCGGGGGTGACGAGCAGTACTTC
NA,TRBJ1-2,TRBV10-3,NA,CAISAPPNYGYTF,TGTGCCATCAGTGCACCACCTAACTATGGCTACACCTTC
NA,TRBJ1-5,TRBV10-3,NA,CAISEAATGLGNQPQHF,TGTGCCATCAGTGAGGCTGCCACAGGGTTGGGCAATCAGCCCCAGCATTTT
NA,TRBJ2-1,TRBV6-4,NA,CASSDGGTSYNEQFF,TGTGCCAGCAGTGACGGCGGGACCTCCTACAATGAGCAGTTCTTC
few,TRBJ1-1,TRBV27,NA,CASSLSPGPGTEAFF,TGTGCCAGCAGTTTATCCCCGGGGCCGGGCACTGAAGCTTTCTTT
NA,TRBJ2-3,TRBV2,NA,CASSEGATTDTQYF,TGTGCCAGCAGTGAAGGGGCCACCACAGATACGCAGTATTTT
NA,TRBJ2-7,TRBV6-6,NA,CASWRDTSYEQYF,TGTGCCAGTTGGAGGGACACCTCCTACGAGCAGTACTTC
NA,TRBJ1-2,TRBV7-2,TRBD1,CASSSGQGGRLYGYTF,TGTGCCAGCAGCTCGGGACAGGGGGGACGTCTTTATGGCTACACCTTC
NA,TRBJ2-1,TRBV5-1,NA,CASSLGGEYNEQFF,TGCGCCAGCAGCTTGGGTGGGGAGTACAATGAGCAGTTCTTC
once,TRBJ2-1,TRBV5-1,NA,CASSLDGEQFF,TGCGCCAGCAGCTTGGACGGTGAGCAGTTCTTC
NA,TRBJ2-5,TRBV14,TRBD1,CASSHTTGGLETQYF,TGTGCCAGCAGCCATACCACAGGGGGCTTAGAGACCCAGTACTTC
NA,TRBJ2-1,TRBV6-5,TRBD2,CASSYPTTSGGEQFF,TGTGCCAGCAGTTACCCCACGACTAGCGGCGGGGAGCAGTTCTTC
NA,TRBJ2-3,TRBV7-6,NA,CASSLAGKDTQYF,TGTGCCAGCAGCTTAGCGGGGAAGGATACGCAGTATTTT